This T cell receptor beta chain was identified in a study of cytomegalovirus exposure and HLA in healthy donors. Study-wide background: Prior work identified 117 million unique TCR beta sequences in some 180 million T cells. Whole-study results and caveats: Reportedly, TCR beta sequences accurately predicted HLA-A and HLA-B alleles in most subjects. TCR beta chains numbering more than 150 were designated cytomegalovirus-associated.

The V gene's germline CDR1 is GTSNPN and CDR2 SVGIG (reference sequence). V trimming: 3 bases; J trimming: 12 bases; junction bases outside the gene matches: 18. The CDR3 runs to 15 residues. PCR employed 60 Vbeta and 13 Jbeta primers. The table came from immunoSEQ multiplex PCR; TCRdb's copy has only in-frame clones and leaves some out. The repertoire has about 180,000 clones, about three quarters of them found once; the top ten carry 3.1%. A word on this clone: Its antigen is unknown.

The chain joins TRBV30 to TRBJ1-1, with 8 bases aligning to TRBD1. The clonotype comes from a woman in her 50s in good health and CMV-seropositive. The sample was PBMCs. The CDR3 spells CAWSAGTGGFTEPFF. CDR3 nucleotides: TGTGCCTGGAGCGCAGGGACAGGCGGGTTTACTGAGCCTTTCTTT.